This T cell receptor gamma chain stems from a study of intestinal T cells in coeliac disease. Genomic DNA came from ten approximately 4.7-µm formalin-fixed paraffin-embedded scrolls per case. On this clone itself: What it binds is unknown.

General observations from the study: PCR duplicates were indistinguishable from repeated CDR3 amino acid sequences. Reported leave-one-out accuracy of TRD kmer clustering was over 85%.

LymphoTrack primers amplified TRG sequences from 200 ng of biopsy DNA. TCRdb reprocessed the multiplex PCR reads using CATT. This sample yields about 880 gamma-chain clones, of which about 54% are seen a single time; approximately 10% belongs to the top ten. V gave up 3 bases and J gave up 3 bases; unmatched junction bases: 14. Germline-derived CDR1 and CDR2 are EGSNGY and YDSYNSKV. The CDR3 runs 16 residues. Source material: a duodenal biopsy. The V call is TRGV2, the J call TRGJ1 or TRGJ2. The TCR sequence derives from a human donor with celiac disease. CDR3 sequence (DNA): TGTGCCACCTGGGACTTTTCAAGGGGATTTTATTATAAGAAACTCTTT. It is translated as CATWDFSRGFYYKKLF.